These T cell receptor beta chains were read from a single sample in a study of blood T cell repertoires in COVID-19. Profiled with immunoSEQ multiplex PCR; TCRdb holds only in-frame clones, not every one. The sample lists about 200,000 clones, more than 75% occurring once. Material: PBMCs or T cells enriched from blood (not recorded which). These receptors were obtained from a middle-aged woman with acute COVID-19. Both conserved end residues are part of each CDR3. Each record gives: V gene, clone size, D gene, J gene, CDR3 protein, CDR3 DNA. A D gene is named only where the DNA matches it firmly. Size is omitted from some rows. Given values are once, few, many or a class for expanded clones.

V gene: TRBV25-1
clone size: NA
D gene: TRBD2
J gene: TRBJ2-1
CDR3 protein: CASSDPWGLAGLNEQFF
CDR3 DNA: TGTGCCAGCAGTGATCCCTGGGGGCTAGCGGGCCTCAATGAGCAGTTCTTC

V gene: TRBV27
clone size: NA
D gene: NA
J gene: TRBJ1-2
CDR3 protein: CASSLWGGAISGYTF
CDR3 DNA: TGTGCCAGCAGTTTATGGGGAGGGGCGATCTCTGGCTACACCTTC

V gene: TRBV3-1/TRBV3-2
clone size: NA
D gene: TRBD2
J gene: TRBJ2-1
CDR3 protein: CASSHPSGRKSDEQFF
CDR3 DNA: TGTGCCAGCAGCCATCCTAGCGGGAGAAAAAGCGATGAGCAGTTCTTC

V gene: TRBV28
clone size: NA
D gene: TRBD1
J gene: TRBJ1-6
CDR3 protein: CASSFASRGYSPLHF
CDR3 DNA: TGTGCCAGCAGTTTCGCTAGCAGGGGGTATTCACCCCTCCACTTT

V gene: TRBV5-6
clone size: once
D gene: NA
J gene: TRBJ2-1
CDR3 protein: CASSPTVYNEQFF
CDR3 DNA: TGTGCCAGCAGCCCTACAGTATACAATGAGCAGTTCTTC

V gene: TRBV27
clone size: few
D gene: TRBD2
J gene: TRBJ2-1
CDR3 protein: CASSSRTSGSNEQFF
CDR3 DNA: TGTGCCAGCAGTTCCCGGACTAGCGGGAGTAATGAGCAGTTCTTC

V gene: TRBV6-5
clone size: once
D gene: NA
J gene: TRBJ1-2
CDR3 protein: CASSKQGPYGYTF
CDR3 DNA: TGTGCCAGCAGTAAACAGGGCCCGTATGGCTACACCTTC

V gene: TRBV2
clone size: NA
D gene: NA
J gene: TRBJ1-6
CDR3 protein: CASSDREANSPLHF
CDR3 DNA: TGTGCCAGCAGTGACAGGGAAGCCAATTCACCCCTCCACTTT

V gene: TRBV5-1
clone size: NA
D gene: TRBD1
J gene: TRBJ1-4
CDR3 protein: CASSFNRGANEKLFF
CDR3 DNA: TGCGCCAGCAGCTTTAACAGGGGTGCTAATGAAAAACTGTTTTTT

V gene: TRBV3-1/TRBV3-2
clone size: once
D gene: TRBD1
J gene: TRBJ2-1
CDR3 protein: CASTNRLPGQARDEQFF
CDR3 DNA: TGTGCCAGCACTAATAGACTGCCGGGACAGGCTCGCGATGAGCAGTTCTTC

V gene: TRBV5-1
clone size: NA
D gene: NA
J gene: TRBJ1-6
CDR3 protein: CASSLEGTGSPLHF
CDR3 DNA: TGCGCCAGCAGCTTGGAGGGGACTGGTTCACCCCTCCACTTT

V gene: TRBV13
clone size: NA
D gene: TRBD1
J gene: TRBJ1-2
CDR3 protein: CASRPDRATLSYGYTF
CDR3 DNA: TGTGCCAGCAGACCCGACAGGGCAACCCTGAGTTATGGCTACACCTTC

V gene: TRBV30
clone size: NA
D gene: TRBD1
J gene: TRBJ2-3
CDR3 protein: CAWLDRRRTDTQYF
CDR3 DNA: TGTGCCTGGTTGGACAGGCGACGCACAGATACGCAGTATTTT

V gene: TRBV6-4
clone size: NA
D gene: NA
J gene: TRBJ1-1
CDR3 protein: CASRRTELNTEAFF
CDR3 DNA: TGTGCCAGCAGGCGGACAGAGTTGAACACTGAAGCTTTCTTT

V gene: TRBV7-3
clone size: NA
D gene: NA
J gene: TRBJ2-3
CDR3 protein: CASSLAQGTDTQYF
CDR3 DNA: TGTGCCAGCAGCTTAGCACAGGGCACAGATACGCAGTATTTT

V gene: TRBV7-2
clone size: NA
D gene: NA
J gene: TRBJ2-1
CDR3 protein: CASNPRGYNEQFF
CDR3 DNA: TGTGCCAGCAATCCCCGGGGCTACAATGAGCAGTTCTTC

V gene: TRBV30
clone size: few
D gene: TRBD1
J gene: TRBJ1-5
CDR3 protein: CAWSKETGGPKPQHF
CDR3 DNA: TGTGCCTGGAGTAAAGAGACAGGGGGCCCCAAACCCCAGCATTTT

V gene: TRBV5-1
clone size: NA
D gene: NA
J gene: TRBJ1-2
CDR3 protein: CASSLGQTQNYGYTF
CDR3 DNA: TGCGCCAGCAGCTTGGGACAGACCCAAAACTATGGCTACACCTTC

V gene: TRBV7-3
clone size: NA
D gene: TRBD1
J gene: TRBJ2-1
CDR3 protein: CASSVGQGSYNEQFF
CDR3 DNA: TGTGCCAGCAGCGTGGGACAGGGGTCCTACAATGAGCAGTTCTTC

V gene: TRBV6-1
clone size: NA
D gene: TRBD1
J gene: TRBJ1-2
CDR3 protein: CASSAQPGTGGNGYTF
CDR3 DNA: TGTGCCAGCAGTGCCCAACCCGGGACAGGGGGCAATGGCTACACCTTC

V gene: TRBV28
clone size: few
D gene: NA
J gene: TRBJ2-2
CDR3 protein: CASSYRLAGELFF
CDR3 DNA: TGTGCCAGCAGCTATAGACTAGCCGGGGAGCTGTTTTTT

V gene: TRBV7-3
clone size: NA
D gene: TRBD2
J gene: TRBJ2-2
CDR3 protein: CASRITSGSNTGELFF
CDR3 DNA: TGTGCCAGCAGGATTACTAGCGGGAGCAACACCGGGGAGCTGTTTTTT

V gene: TRBV5-4
clone size: NA
D gene: TRBD1
J gene: TRBJ1-2
CDR3 protein: CASSQRTGNYGYTF
CDR3 DNA: TGTGCCAGCAGCCAACGGACAGGGAACTATGGCTACACCTTC

V gene: TRBV14
clone size: many
D gene: NA
J gene: TRBJ2-3
CDR3 protein: CASSLTQNRFTDTQYF
CDR3 DNA: TGTGCCAGCAGCCTAACTCAAAACAGATTCACAGATACGCAGTATTTT

V gene: TRBV2
clone size: NA
D gene: NA
J gene: TRBJ2-6
CDR3 protein: CASSGLSGANVLTF
CDR3 DNA: TGTGCCAGCAGTGGACTGTCTGGGGCCAACGTCCTGACTTTC

V gene: TRBV13
clone size: NA
D gene: TRBD2
J gene: TRBJ2-5
CDR3 protein: CASSPGTNQETQYF
CDR3 DNA: TGTGCCAGCAGCCCTGGGACTAACCAAGAGACCCAGTACTTC

V gene: TRBV6-5
clone size: once
D gene: TRBD1
J gene: TRBJ1-3
CDR3 protein: CASQGQNYGNTIYF
CDR3 DNA: TGTGCCAGCCAGGGACAGAACTATGGAAACACCATATATTTT

V gene: TRBV2
clone size: NA
D gene: NA
J gene: TRBJ1-1
CDR3 protein: CASSRVNTEAFF
CDR3 DNA: TGTGCCAGCAGTCGAGTTAACACTGAAGCTTTCTTT

V gene: TRBV7-2
clone size: NA
D gene: TRBD2
J gene: TRBJ2-7
CDR3 protein: CASSLRSGVPDEQYF
CDR3 DNA: TGTGCCAGCAGCTTACGAAGCGGGGTCCCCGACGAGCAGTACTTC

V gene: TRBV18
clone size: few
D gene: TRBD2
J gene: TRBJ2-7
CDR3 protein: CASSPAAGGSGEQYF
CDR3 DNA: TGTGCCAGCTCACCAGCAGCGGGAGGTTCGGGAGAGCAGTACTTC

V gene: TRBV25-1
clone size: NA
D gene: TRBD1
J gene: TRBJ2-5
CDR3 protein: CASSRQGPIFQETQYF
CDR3 DNA: TGTGCCAGCAGTCGACAGGGGCCCATTTTCCAAGAGACCCAGTACTTC

V gene: TRBV10-3
clone size: NA
D gene: TRBD2
J gene: TRBJ2-2
CDR3 protein: CAISDPGLAGNTGELFF
CDR3 DNA: TGTGCCATCAGTGACCCGGGACTAGCGGGTAACACCGGGGAGCTGTTTTTT

V gene: TRBV7-2
clone size: NA
D gene: NA
J gene: TRBJ2-7
CDR3 protein: CASSFRENGQYF
CDR3 DNA: TGTGCCAGCAGCTTTAGAGAGAACGGGCAGTACTTC

V gene: TRBV7-9
clone size: NA
D gene: TRBD1
J gene: TRBJ1-4
CDR3 protein: CASSPDRGSEKLFF
CDR3 DNA: TGTGCCAGCAGCCCCGACAGGGGTAGTGAAAAACTGTTTTTT

V gene: TRBV9
clone size: NA
D gene: TRBD1
J gene: TRBJ2-5
CDR3 protein: CASSERGTQGREETQYF
CDR3 DNA: TGTGCCAGCAGCGAGAGGGGAACACAGGGGCGGGAAGAGACCCAGTACTTC

V gene: TRBV27
clone size: NA
D gene: TRBD1
J gene: TRBJ2-1
CDR3 protein: CASSWGTGRDEQFF
CDR3 DNA: TGTGCCAGCAGTTGGGGGACAGGAAGGGATGAGCAGTTCTTC

V gene: TRBV9
clone size: NA
D gene: TRBD2
J gene: TRBJ2-5
CDR3 protein: CASSAYSTVSGGRQETQYF
CDR3 DNA: TGTGCCAGCAGCGCCTATAGCACAGTCAGCGGGGGCCGCCAAGAGACCCAGTACTTC

V gene: TRBV6-5
clone size: NA
D gene: TRBD1
J gene: TRBJ1-6
CDR3 protein: CASSPTGFSSPLHF
CDR3 DNA: TGTGCCAGCAGTCCGACAGGGTTTTCTTCACCCCTCCACTTT

V gene: TRBV19
clone size: NA
D gene: TRBD1
J gene: TRBJ1-5
CDR3 protein: CASSTPQGRNQPQHF
CDR3 DNA: TGTGCCAGTAGTACACCACAGGGGCGAAATCAGCCCCAGCATTTT

V gene: TRBV5-5
clone size: NA
D gene: TRBD1
J gene: TRBJ2-3
CDR3 protein: CASSLGDSMGTQYF
CDR3 DNA: TGTGCCAGCAGCTTGGGGGACAGCATGGGTACGCAGTATTTT

V gene: TRBV29-1
clone size: NA
D gene: TRBD1
J gene: TRBJ1-2
CDR3 protein: CSVQQGSGYTF
CDR3 DNA: TGCAGCGTACAACAGGGGTCTGGCTACACCTTC

V gene: TRBV7-3
clone size: NA
D gene: TRBD1
J gene: TRBJ2-2
CDR3 protein: CASSDRVRNTGELFF
CDR3 DNA: TGTGCCAGCAGCGACAGGGTCAGGAACACCGGGGAGCTGTTTTTT

V gene: TRBV6-5
clone size: NA
D gene: NA
J gene: TRBJ2-5
CDR3 protein: CASSYSRVQETQYF
CDR3 DNA: TGTGCCAGCAGTTACTCGAGAGTCCAAGAGACCCAGTACTTC

V gene: TRBV7-7
clone size: NA
D gene: NA
J gene: TRBJ2-2
CDR3 protein: CASSLEVPVNANTGELFF
CDR3 DNA: TGTGCTAGCAGCTTGGAGGTCCCGGTTAACGCGAACACCGGGGAGCTGTTTTTT

V gene: TRBV5-1
clone size: NA
D gene: TRBD1
J gene: TRBJ1-4
CDR3 protein: CASSPGTGFRDEKLFF
CDR3 DNA: TGCGCCAGCAGCCCTGGGACAGGGTTTCGGGATGAAAAACTGTTTTTT

V gene: TRBV19
clone size: NA
D gene: NA
J gene: TRBJ1-1
CDR3 protein: CASSIRNGGTEAFF
CDR3 DNA: TGTGCCAGTAGTATACGGAACGGGGGCACTGAAGCTTTCTTT

V gene: TRBV5-4
clone size: once
D gene: TRBD1
J gene: TRBJ2-3
CDR3 protein: CASSLGQGATDTQYF
CDR3 DNA: TGTGCCAGCAGCTTGGGACAGGGGGCAACAGATACGCAGTATTTT

V gene: TRBV30
clone size: NA
D gene: TRBD1
J gene: TRBJ2-7
CDR3 protein: CAWSYDREAEQYF
CDR3 DNA: TGTGCCTGGAGTTACGACAGGGAAGCCGAGCAGTACTTC

V gene: TRBV6-4
clone size: NA
D gene: TRBD1
J gene: TRBJ2-1
CDR3 protein: CASSEQGGGRNEQFF
CDR3 DNA: TGTGCCAGCAGTGAACAGGGGGGCGGTAGGAATGAGCAGTTCTTC

V gene: TRBV28
clone size: NA
D gene: NA
J gene: TRBJ1-5
CDR3 protein: CASIRDNSNQPQHF
CDR3 DNA: TGTGCCAGCATTCGGGACAACAGCAATCAGCCCCAGCATTTT

V gene: TRBV5-1
clone size: NA
D gene: TRBD1
J gene: TRBJ1-4
CDR3 protein: CASSRTGANEKLFF
CDR3 DNA: TGCGCCAGCAGCCGGACAGGGGCGAACGAAAAACTGTTTTTT

V gene: TRBV7-8
clone size: NA
D gene: NA
J gene: TRBJ1-5
CDR3 protein: CASSLDGGSGQPQHF
CDR3 DNA: TGTGCCAGCAGCTTAGATGGCGGCAGTGGGCAGCCCCAGCATTTT